This is a list of T cell receptor beta chains from one sample in a study of blood T cells in healthy people across ages. A single record per CDR3 protein comes from TCRdb applying MiXCR to the 5' RACE reads. The data contain some 1.5 million distinct CDR3 sequences, 25% to 30% of them singletons. The sample was blood. The receptors stem from a woman in her thirties in good health. The CDR3 runs from the conserved cysteine through the conserved F or W. Each record gives: D gene, clone size, V gene, J gene, CDR3 DNA, CDR3 protein. D genes are given only for firm matches. Clone size appears in some rows only: once, few, many, or a class for an expanded clone.

d_call: TRBD2; clone_size: NA; v_call: TRBV20-1; j_call: TRBJ2-1; cdr3_nt: TGCAGTGCTAGGCCAGCGGGAGCTCTCAATGAGCAGTTCTTC; cdr3_aa: CSARPAGALNEQFF
d_call: NA; clone_size: NA; v_call: TRBV5-1; j_call: TRBJ2-1; cdr3_nt: TGCGCCAGCGCCCACGCTAGCGACTACAATGAGCAGTTCTTC; cdr3_aa: CASAHASDYNEQFF
d_call: NA; clone_size: NA; v_call: TRBV20-1; j_call: TRBJ2-3; cdr3_nt: TGCAGTGTAAAGACGGTTCGGGAAACAGATACGCAGTATTTT; cdr3_aa: CSVKTVRETDTQYF
d_call: NA; clone_size: NA; v_call: TRBV11-2; j_call: TRBJ2-1; cdr3_nt: TGTGCCAGCAACCAAGGGGGAGTCTCCTACAATGAGCAGTTCTTC; cdr3_aa: CASNQGGVSYNEQFF
d_call: NA; clone_size: few; v_call: TRBV18; j_call: TRBJ2-5; cdr3_nt: TGTGCCAGCCTACACTACCGGGACGAGCGAGAGACCCAGTACTTC; cdr3_aa: CASLHYRDERETQYF
d_call: NA; clone_size: NA; v_call: TRBV20-1; j_call: TRBJ1-5; cdr3_nt: TGCAGAGCTTACAGGGTCCGCAATCAGCCCCAGCATTTT; cdr3_aa: CRAYRVRNQPQHF
d_call: TRBD2; clone_size: NA; v_call: TRBV27; j_call: TRBJ2-1; cdr3_nt: TGTGCCAGCAGTAAACCGGGACTAGCGGTTTACAATGAGCAGTTCTTC; cdr3_aa: CASSKPGLAVYNEQFF
d_call: NA; clone_size: NA; v_call: TRBV11-2; j_call: TRBJ2-7; cdr3_nt: TGTGCCAGCAGCTTAACAGCAGGGACGCGCGAGCAGTACTTC; cdr3_aa: CASSLTAGTREQYF
d_call: TRBD1; clone_size: few; v_call: TRBV18; j_call: TRBJ2-7; cdr3_nt: TGTGCCAGCTCACCCTTACCAGGGACAGGGGCCGTCTCCTACGAGCAGTACTTC; cdr3_aa: CASSPLPGTGAVSYEQYF
d_call: TRBD1; clone_size: many; v_call: TRBV27; j_call: TRBJ2-7; cdr3_nt: TGTGCCAGCAGTCCGGGGACAGGGCCCAACGAGCAGTACTTC; cdr3_aa: CASSPGTGPNEQYF
d_call: NA; clone_size: NA; v_call: TRBV6-2/TRBV6-3; j_call: TRBJ1-2; cdr3_nt: TGTGCCAGCAGGAAGTGGATCTATGGCTGCACCTTC; cdr3_aa: CASRKWIYGCTF
d_call: NA; clone_size: few; v_call: TRBV10-3; j_call: TRBJ2-7; cdr3_nt: TGTGCCATCAGCCTCGGGGCGGGGGAGCAGTACTTC; cdr3_aa: CAISLGAGEQYF
d_call: NA; clone_size: many; v_call: TRBV4-1; j_call: TRBJ2-5; cdr3_nt: TGCGCCAGCAGCTCTCCAGCCGTCCGGAAGACCCAGTACTTC; cdr3_aa: CASSSPAVRKTQYF
d_call: NA; clone_size: NA; v_call: TRBV5-1; j_call: TRBJ2-1; cdr3_nt: TGCGCCAGCAGCTTGACCGACAATCTGTACAATGAGCAGTTCTTC; cdr3_aa: CASSLTDNLYNEQFF
d_call: NA; clone_size: many; v_call: TRBV10-3; j_call: TRBJ2-7; cdr3_nt: TGTGCCATCAGTGGAGCACGCTACGAGCAGTACTTC; cdr3_aa: CAISGARYEQYF